The rows below give T cell receptor beta chains drawn from one sample of a study of blood T cell repertoires in COVID-19. Sequencing was performed with immunoSEQ multiplex PCR; in TCRdb, only in-frame clones are kept and a portion is missing. Among roughly 30,000 clones listed, 89% were seen once. Source material: peripheral blood. Source of these receptors: a man older than 75 with acute or convalescent COVID-19. The CDR3 runs from the conserved cysteine through the conserved F or W. D genes are given only for firm matches. Clone sizes are given selectively: once, few, many, or a class where the clone is expanded.

D	V	J	size	CDR3	DNA
NA	TRBV5-1	TRBJ2-7	NA	CASSLGWGRSSYEQYF	TGCGCCAGCAGCTTGGGGTGGGGCAGGAGCTCCTACGAGCAGTACTTC
NA	TRBV4-1	TRBJ1-6	NA	CASSQDQVRGSPLHF	TGCGCCAGCAGCCAAGATCAGGTCAGGGGTTCACCCCTCCACTTT
NA	TRBV27	TRBJ2-1	NA	CASSFWGASYNEQFF	TGTGCCAGCAGTTTCTGGGGAGCGTCCTACAATGAGCAGTTCTTC
TRBD1	TRBV11-2	TRBJ1-4	NA	CASSTGQGAPEKLFF	TGTGCCAGCAGCACCGGACAGGGGGCGCCTGAAAAACTGTTTTTT
NA	TRBV27	TRBJ1-2	NA	CASSPMGALNYGYTF	TGTGCCAGCAGTCCCATGGGCGCCTTAAACTATGGCTACACCTTC
NA	TRBV18	TRBJ2-7	NA	CASSPGPSYEQYF	TGTGCCAGCTCACCAGGGCCCTCCTACGAGCAGTACTTC
NA	TRBV7-9	TRBJ1-1	NA	CASSLWASEAFF	TGTGCCAGCAGCTTATGGGCCAGTGAAGCTTTCTTT
TRBD1	TRBV19	TRBJ1-4	NA	CASSRSKGQYTRDEKLFF	TGTGCCAGTAGTCGGAGTAAGGGACAGTACACCCGGGATGAAAAACTGTTTTTT
NA	TRBV11-3	TRBJ2-1	NA	CASSPRTLFNEQFF	TGTGCCAGCAGCCCACGGACTCTATTCAATGAGCAGTTCTTC
TRBD1	TRBV7-2	TRBJ1-2	NA	CASSRDRGGYGYTF	TGTGCCAGCAGCAGGGACAGGGGGGGGTATGGCTACACCTTC
NA	TRBV6-5	TRBJ1-1	NA	CASSFRRNTEAFF	TGTGCCAGCAGTTTTCGGAGGAACACTGAAGCTTTCTTT
TRBD1	TRBV10-3	TRBJ2-6	NA	CASNPGQGFEGANVLTF	TGTGCCTCAAACCCGGGACAGGGGTTCGAAGGGGCCAACGTCCTGACTTTC
TRBD2	TRBV7-9	TRBJ2-1	NA	CASSSGGRAPLF	TGTGCCAGCAGCTCCGGCGGGAGGGCTCCGCTCTTC
TRBD2	TRBV6-5	TRBJ2-1	NA	CATLPTSEHEQFF	TGTGCCACCCTGCCGACTAGCGAGCATGAGCAGTTCTTC
NA	TRBV7-9	TRBJ1-5	few	CASSLPGNQPQHF	TGTGCCAGCAGCCTCCCGGGCAATCAGCCCCAGCATTTT
TRBD1	TRBV10-3	TRBJ1-1	NA	CAISGTGNTEAFF	TGTGCCATCAGTGGGACAGGGAACACTGAAGCTTTCTTT